These 6 T cell receptor beta chains came from one sample sequenced in a study of blood T cells in healthy people across ages. A sample-barcoded 5' primer and a J-beta primer mix were used in a second PCR of about 6 to 11 cycles. TCRdb passed the 5' RACE reads through MiXCR, listing each CDR3 protein once. The sample has 660,000 or so distinct CDR3 sequences, 45% to 65% seen once; the top ten hold 30% to 40%. Specimen: blood. Every receptor here comes from a man aged 55-75 years in good health.

This clonotype was observed a handful of times. This sequence joins TRBV6-5 and TRBJ2-7; 7 nucleotides line up with TRBD1. The V segment lost 0 bases and the J segment 3 bases; nucleotides outside the gene matches: 8. The CDR3 runs to 16 residues. From germline, CDR1 is MNHEY and CDR2 SVGAGI. CDR3 loop: CASSYSARGPGYEQYF. The DNA of the CDR3 is TGTGCCAGCAGTTACTCCGCGAGGGGGCCGGGCTACGAGCAGTACTTC.

This chain links TRBV4-1 with TRBJ1-2, with D perhaps TRBD1 (5 bases). The CDR3 consists of 15 residues. Germline V lookup: CDR1 MGHRA, CDR2 YSYEKL. Trimming removed 4 bases at V and 5 bases at J, with 17 bases between. CDR3 protein: CASSPERGGNYGYTF. The CDR3 DNA follows: TGCGCCAGCAGCCCGGAGAGGGGTGGGAATTATGGCTACACCTTC.

The J gene is TRBJ2-7, the V gene TRBV12-3 or TRBV12-4; tentative D call: TRBD1 (6 bases). This CDR3 is 13 amino acids long. Trimming shortened V by 6 bases and J by 3 bases, and 12 bases separated the two germline ends. CDR3 bases: TGTGCCAGCAGGCCCCGACAGGTCTACGAGCAGTACTTC. Encoded protein: CASRPRQVYEQYF.

The chain is built from TRBV11-2 and TRBJ2-1, with 12 bases aligning to TRBD2. This CDR3 has 18 amino acids. Trimming at V came to 1 base and at J to 0 bases, leaving 4 bases not matched to a gene. Germline assignment: CDR1 SGHAT and CDR2 FQNNGV. The CDR3 DNA sequence: TGTGCCAGCAGCTTAGCTAGCGGGGGGGTGAGCTCCTACAATGAGCAGTTCTTC. It translates to CASSLASGGVSSYNEQFF.

The chain links TRBV20-1 to TRBJ1-2; 7 bases fit TRBD1. Germline assignment: CDR1 DFQATT and CDR2 SNEGSKA (reference sequence). Germline trimming cut 5 bases from V and 2 bases from J; bases unmatched to any gene: 2. This CDR3 contains 12 residues. For the CDR3, the DNA is TGCAGTGCTTTGGACAGGAACTATGGCTACACCTTC. Translation: CSALDRNYGYTF.

This clonotype was picked up a small number of times. The chain recombines TRBV5-1 with TRBJ2-5; maybe TRBD1 (5 bases). The better agreement between TRBJ2-7 and the DNA end casts doubt on the J call. CDR1 is SGHRS and CDR2 is YFSETQ in the germline V gene. CDR3 length: 15 amino acids. CDR3: CASSSKTEIAYEQYF. In DNA form, the CDR3 reads TGCGCCAGCAGTTCAAAGACAGAGATCGCCTACGAGCAGTACTTC.